This TCR beta chain came from a study of neoadjuvant anti-PD-1 for oral cavity cancer. TCRdb's copy holds only in-frame clones and misses some; the assay was immunoSEQ multiplex PCR. The sample shows 10,000 to 15,000 clones, over 55% of them seen only once. The CDR3 has 15 amino acids. Trimming cost V 5 bases and J 2 bases, with 10 bases left between them. The germline V gene has CDR1 MDHEN and CDR2 SYDVKM. Time point defined: after neoadjuvant nivolumab, at surgical resection. Specimen: PBMCs, collected after nivolumab (anti-PD-1) treatment. The TCR originated in a person aged 40 to 85 with oral cavity squamous cell carcinoma. The V gene is TRBV28, the J gene TRBJ2-6; no clear D. CDR3 amino acids: CASSTDPPGANVLTF. DNA for the CDR3: TGTGCCAGCAGTACCGACCCCCCTGGGGCCAACGTCCTGACTTTC. The whole variable domain, remainder taken from reference TRBV28 and TRBJ2-6, is DVKVTQSSRYLVKRTGEKVFLECVQDMDHENMFWYRQDPGLGLRLIYFSYDVKMKEKGDIPEGYSVSREKKERFSLILESASTNQTSMYLCASSTDPPGANVLTFGAGSRLTVL.